This TCR beta chain was recorded in a study of blood T cell repertoires in COVID-19. Study at large: Samples of COVID-19 (acute and convalescent) were obtained from the United States, Italy and Spain.

Libraries were prepared by immunoSEQ multiplex PCR; TCRdb keeps only in-frame clonotypes and omits some of them. The sample lists 80,000 or so clones, less than 90% seen once, with about 8.2% in the top ten. V lost 6 bases and J lost 3; bases outside the gene matches: 11. CDR1 and CDR2 (germline): SGHKS, YYEKEE (reference sequence). The CDR3 runs 16 residues. The sequencing sample was made of peripheral blood. J is TRBJ2-3 and V is TRBV5-5; 9 bases align to TRBD1. This TCR was sampled from a human donor in a cohort sampled during active COVID-19. This chain's CDR3 is CASTFAGQGRTDTQYF. CDR3 DNA: TGTGCCAGCACGTTTGCCGGACAGGGGAGAACAGATACGCAGTATTTT.